The next 2 T cell receptor beta chains were all read from a single sample in a study of T cell clones after liver transplantation. Some clones are missing from TCRdb's copy, which holds only in-frame ones; the method was immunoSEQ multiplex PCR. The data show about 47,000 clones, about 90% seen once. The source material was CD8+ T cells from blood, sampled 12 months after liver transplant. The receptors come from a human patient who received a liver transplant. T cells may partly derive from the graft donor.

This clone was picked up one time. The sample has other DNA sequences that encode this CDR3 too. The V gene is TRBV9, the J gene TRBJ2-3; D is unclear. The CDR3 runs to 13 residues. CDR1 SGDLS and CDR2 YYNGEE come from the germline V gene. The V gene lost 0 bases and the J gene lost 0 bases, with 2 bases spanning the gap. CDR3 nucleotide sequence: TGTGCCAGCAGCGTAGAGAGCACAGATACGCAGTATTTT. It specifies CASSVESTDTQYF.

The chain recombines TRBV27 with TRBJ2-2; 10 bases map to TRBD1. CDR1 and CDR2 from the germline V gene are MNHEY and SMNVEV (reference sequence). The length of the CDR3 is 16 residues. Germline trimming cut 7 bases from V and 5 bases from J; bases unmatched to any gene: 10. CDR3 amino acids: CASKGTGARWTGELFF. In nucleotides, the CDR3 is TGTGCCAGCAAAGGGACAGGGGCGCGATGGACCGGGGAGCTGTTTTTT.